These 24 T cell receptor beta chains came from one sample sequenced in a study of T cell responses to AZD1222 COVID-19 vaccine. Produced via immunoSEQ multiplex PCR; TCRdb's table is partial and in-frame only. Here the sample spans 43,000 or so clones, less than 95% being singletons. The sequencing here drew on peripheral blood, taken 28 days after the second AZD1222 dose. The receptors derive from an adult who received the AZD1222 COVID-19 vaccine.

This clone was seen a single time. CDR3 sequence: CASSLDGAGSDTQYF. CDR3 DNA sequence: TGTGCCAGCAGCCTAGACGGGGCAGGGTCAGATACGCAGTATTTT. The chain couples TRBV7-9 to TRBJ2-3; the D call may be TRBD1 or TRBD2 (5 bases each). V was clipped by 5 bases and J by 4 bases, with 16 bases between them. Germline CDR1 and CDR2: SEHNR and FQNEAQ (reference sequence). There are 15 residues in the CDR3.

The V and J genes are TRBV10-1 and TRBJ2-1, with 9 bases that match TRBD1. From germline, CDR1 is WNHNN and CDR2 SYGVQD (reference sequence). Trimming removed 2 bases from V and 7 bases from J; junction bases left unmatched: 9. This CDR3 is 16 amino acids long. The CDR3: CASSEIGQGLGNEQFF. CDR3 DNA sequence: TGCGCCAGCAGTGAGATCGGACAGGGGTTGGGGAATGAGCAGTTCTTC.

In DNA form, the CDR3 reads TGTGCCAGTAGTATAGATGGTAGTTCCTACAATGAGCAGTTCTTC. Translation gives CASSIDGSSYNEQFF. The J gene is TRBJ2-1, the V gene TRBV19; the D is unclear. Trimming took 0 bases from V and 1 from J, leaving 7 bases between them. This CDR3 region has 15 residues. Germline V gene data show CDR1 as LNHDA and CDR2 as SQIVND (reference sequence).

The chain combines TRBV2 with TRBJ2-7, with a tentative D call TRBD1 (5 bases). The CDR3 is made up of 15 amino acids. Trimming removed 4 bases from V and 7 bases from J, with 20 bases in between. Germline values: CDR1 SNHLY, CDR2 FYNNEI. CDR3 nucleotides: TGTGCCAGCAGTGTGGGGCCCCTAGACGGTCGAGAGCAGTACTTC. Translation gives CASSVGPLDGREQYF.

The chain carries TRBV18 and TRBJ2-7; D is possibly TRBD2 (7 bases). With 5 bases removed from V and 5 bases from J, the gap between germline ends came to 10 bases. The CDR3 consists of 12 residues. Germline loops: CDR1 KGHSH, CDR2 LQKENI. CDR3 in DNA: TGTGCCAGCTCAGAGGGGGGGCACGAGCAGTACTTC. Encoded protein: CASSEGGHEQYF.

The chain recombines TRBV7-9 with TRBJ1-2, with D uncertain. The CDR3 is 11 amino acids. V lost 4 bases and J 6 bases, leaving 6 bases between the germline ends. Per germline, CDR1 SEHNR and CDR2 FQNEAQ (reference sequence). CDR3 sequence (DNA): TGTGCCAGCAGCTCTTCGCATGGCTACACCTTC. It codes for CASSSSHGYTF.

The rearrangement uses TRBV7-2 and TRBJ1-1, with TRBD1 matching 8 bases. Germline CDR1 SGHTA, CDR2 FQGNSA. This CDR3 is 14 amino acids long. J lost 1 base, V lost 4 bases, and 2 bases had no gene match. DNA of the CDR3: TGTGCCAGCAGCTCTGGACAGGGGAACACTGAAGCTTTCTTT. This encodes CASSSGQGNTEAFF.

This chain uses TRBV9 with TRBJ1-4, with 10 bases that match TRBD1. The CDR3 runs 15 residues. V trimming: 2 bases; J trimming: 7 bases; junction bases outside the gene matches: 5. Germline V lookup: CDR1 SGDLS, CDR2 YYNGEE. CDR3: CASSVRDRGGEKLFF. CDR3 coding DNA: TGTGCCAGCAGCGTCCGGGACAGGGGCGGTGAAAAACTGTTTTTT.

This clone was counted once. This rearrangement joins TRBV5-4 to TRBJ1-2; TRBD1 is a possible D gene (5 bases). CDR1 is SGHNT and CDR2 is YYREEE in the germline V gene (reference sequence). CDR3 length: 14 residues. V shed 3 bases and J shed 7 bases, with 16 bases lying between them. Here the CDR3 DNA reads TGTGCCAGCAGCTATGGGGGAAGGGAGATTGGCTACACCTTC. It encodes CASSYGGREIGYTF. The full variable domain, rest sourced from reference TRBV5-4 and TRBJ1-2, is ETGVTQSPTHLIKTRGQQVTLRCSSQSGHNTVSWYQQALGQGPQFIFQYYREEENGRGNFPPRFSGLQFPNYSSELNVNALELDDSALYLCASSYGGREIGYTFGSGTRLTVV.

V gene TRBV11-2 combines with J gene TRBJ2-5, with TRBD2 matching over 15 bases. Trimming took 1 base from V and 4 from J; bases not matched to a gene: 10. This CDR3 has 19 amino acids. Germline lookup yields CDR1 SGHAT and CDR2 FQNNGV. Here the CDR3 DNA reads TGTGCCAGCAGCTTAGCCGGACTAGCGGGGGGGCTGGGGACAGAGACCCAGTACTTC. Its translation: CASSLAGLAGGLGTETQYF.

This clone was seen more than once but under ten times. J is TRBJ2-2 and V is TRBV12-3 or TRBV12-4; D gene uncertain. The CDR3 spans 12 residues. Trimming took 4 bases from V and 0 from J, leaving 0 bases between them. The CDR3 region is CASSSNTGELFF. Here the CDR3 DNA reads TGTGCCAGCAGTTCGAACACCGGGGAGCTGTTTTTT.

The chain's CDR3 is CASSSTGGTQHF. CDR3 sequence (DNA): TGTGCCAGCAGCTCGACAGGGGGAACCCAGCATTTT. This chain connects TRBV7-6 to TRBJ1-5; the match to TRBD1 covers 9 bases. The CDR3 contains 12 residues. J gave up 11 bases and V 4 bases, and 3 bases lay outside the gene matches. The germline gives CDR1 SGHVS, CDR2 FNYEAQ.

This clone appeared a single time. CDR3 loop: CASSIRSGSGSNQPQHF. The CDR3 DNA reads TGTGCCAGTAGTATCAGGTCAGGGTCTGGAAGCAATCAGCCCCAGCATTTT. This chain connects TRBV19 to TRBJ1-5; a weak D match, TRBD1 (5 bases). In germline, CDR1 is LNHDA, CDR2 SQIVND (reference sequence). The CDR3 length is 17 residues. The germline V and J ends were trimmed by 3 bases and 1 base, with 16 bases remaining between them.

The rearrangement links TRBV7-2 to TRBJ2-2, with 8 bases that match TRBD2. V was clipped by 4 bases and J by 6 bases; unmatched bases: 7. The CDR3 is made up of 15 amino acids. CDR1 and CDR2 from the germline V gene are SGHTA and FQGNSA. CDR3 nucleotide sequence: TGTGCCAGCAGCTCCCAGACTAGCGTATCCGGGGAGCTGTTTTTT. Its translation is CASSSQTSVSGELFF. Full variable domain (outside the CDR3, taken from reference TRBV7-2 and TRBJ2-2): GAGVSQSPSNKVTEKGKDVELRCDPISGHTALYWYRQSLGQGLEFLIYFQGNSAPDKSGLPSDRFSAERTGGSVSTLTIQRTQQEDSAVYLCASSSQTSVSGELFFGEGSRLTVL.

This rearrangement joins TRBV12-3 or TRBV12-4 to TRBJ1-1; D unresolved. The CDR3 consists of 13 residues. V lost 2 bases and J 2 bases, leaving 6 bases between the germline ends. The CDR3 coding sequence is TGTGCCAGCAGTTTAAACACCAACACTGAAGCTTTCTTT. Its protein is CASSLNTNTEAFF.

The V gene is TRBV7-2, the J gene TRBJ2-5; 8 bases map to TRBD2. CDR3 length equals 15 residues. The junction had 8 bases not matched to a gene; V was cut back by 5 bases and J by 3 bases. The germline gives CDR1 SGHTA, CDR2 FQGNSA. CDR3 DNA: TGTGCCAGCAGCCCCCGCGGGGGGAGCGAAGAGACCCAGTACTTC. Protein sequence: CASSPRGGSEETQYF. Drawing the rest from reference TRBV7-2 and TRBJ2-5, the complete variable domain is GAGVSQSPSNKVTEKGKDVELRCDPISGHTALYWYRQSLGQGLEFLIYFQGNSAPDKSGLPSDRFSAERTGGSVSTLTIQRTQQEDSAVYLCASSPRGGSEETQYFGPGTRLLVL.

The chain links TRBV5-1 to TRBJ2-7, with a possible D match to TRBD1 (5 bases). V lost 1 base, J lost 2 bases, and 10 bases lay in between. The CDR3 runs to 14 residues. Germline V gene sequence: CDR1 SGHRS, CDR2 YFSETQ. The CDR3 sequence: CASSLRQGPYEQYF. The CDR3 DNA is TGCGCCAGCAGCTTGCGGCAGGGCCCCTACGAGCAGTACTTC.

The rearrangement links TRBV14 to TRBJ2-5; unclear D gene. Germline loops: CDR1 SGHDN, CDR2 FVKESK. This CDR3 spans 15 amino acids. V was shortened by 1 base and J by 1 base, with 10 bases between the two germline ends. CDR3 in amino acids: CASSQVGPFQETQYF. CDR3 nucleotides: TGTGCCAGCAGCCAAGTCGGGCCATTCCAAGAGACCCAGTACTTC.

The genes are TRBV6-5 and TRBJ2-3; 10 nucleotides line up with TRBD1. The germline gives CDR1 MNHEY, CDR2 SVGAGI. The J segment lost 10 bases and the V segment lost 6 bases, leaving 13 bases of the junction unmatched. The CDR3 loop spans 15 amino acids. The CDR3: CASSQTGGPERSQYF. CDR3 DNA: TGTGCCAGCAGCCAGACAGGGGGCCCTGAAAGGTCGCAGTATTTT.

This chain joins TRBV10-1 and TRBJ2-2; D is uncertain. The V gene's germline CDR1 is WNHNN and CDR2 SYGVQD (reference sequence). This CDR3 is built from 15 residues. V gave up 3 bases and J gave up 3 bases, with 11 bases separating them. CDR3 bases: TGCGCCAGCAGTGACACTCATCGATACACCGGGGAGCTGTTTTTT. Translated, it gives CASSDTHRYTGELFF.

With respect to this clone: The junction departs from germline at one end; a sequencing error may be responsible. The chain recombines TRBV24-1 with TRBJ1-4; 8 nucleotides agree with TRBD1. The CDR3 has 12 residues. Germline CDR1 and CDR2: KGHDR and SFDVKD. CDR3 sequence reads: CFDRTGSEKLFF. The CDR3, as DNA: TGCTTTGACCGGACAGGGTCGGAAAAACTGTTTTTT.

The V and J genes are TRBV5-1 and TRBJ2-1; D is uncertain. Looked up from germline, CDR1 is SGHRS and CDR2 is YFSETQ. With 2 bases removed from V and 5 bases from J, the gap between germline ends came to 11 bases. The CDR3 contains 14 residues. CDR3 in DNA: TGCGCCAGCAGCTTAATGTTCGGAAACAATGAGCAGTTCTTC. Encoded protein: CASSLMFGNNEQFF.

J is TRBJ1-5 and V is TRBV6-5; a possible D gene is TRBD1 (5 bases). V shed 7 bases and J shed 1 base, with 14 bases lying between them. CDR1 is MNHEY, CDR2 SVGAGI, per germline. CDR3 length: 15 residues. In DNA, the CDR3 is TGTGCCAGCACCCAAGGGGTGGAAAGCAATCAGCCCCAGCATTTT. It specifies CASTQGVESNQPQHF.

This chain uses TRBV12-5 with TRBJ1-1, with D perhaps matching TRBD1 (5 bases). The CDR3 is made up of 13 amino acids. CDR1 is LGHNT and CDR2 is FRNRAP in the germline V gene. V lost 7 bases to trimming and J lost 2 bases, with 11 bases between them. CDR3 residues: CASAWGGNTEAFF. CDR3 DNA: TGTGCTAGTGCCTGGGGGGGTAACACTGAAGCTTTCTTT.